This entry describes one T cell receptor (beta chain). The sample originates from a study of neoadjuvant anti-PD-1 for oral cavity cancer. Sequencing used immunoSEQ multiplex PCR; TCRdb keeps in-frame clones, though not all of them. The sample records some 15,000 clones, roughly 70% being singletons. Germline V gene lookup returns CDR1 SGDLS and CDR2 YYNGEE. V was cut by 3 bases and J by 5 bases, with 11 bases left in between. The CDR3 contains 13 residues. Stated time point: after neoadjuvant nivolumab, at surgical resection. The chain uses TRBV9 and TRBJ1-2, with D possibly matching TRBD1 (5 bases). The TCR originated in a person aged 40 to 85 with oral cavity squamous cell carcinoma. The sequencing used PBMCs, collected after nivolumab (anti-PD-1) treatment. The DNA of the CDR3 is TGTGCCAGCAGCGGGGGTCAGGGTTATGGCTACACCTTC. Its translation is CASSGGQGYGYTF.